Following are 31 T cell receptor beta chains from one sample sequenced in a study of molecular identifiers for immune sequencing clone quantification. TCRdb itself ran the PCR reads through MiXCR, one entry per CDR3 protein. Among about 89,000 distinct CDR3 sequences, around a fifth were seen once, and the ten largest hold about 0.85%. The source material was naive CD8+ T cells from blood, with Jurkat cell RNA spiked in. The subset was: FACS-sorted CD8+CD4-CCR7+CD45RA+ naive T cells. All receptors come from a human donor in good health. Some libraries in this study had Jurkat cell RNA spiked in.

This clonotype turned up a few times. The rearrangement joins TRBV6-2 or TRBV6-3 to TRBJ1-1, with 7 bases matching TRBD1. The CDR3 has 17 amino acids. V gave up 6 bases and J gave up 7 bases; unmatched junction bases: 20. CDR1 is MNHEY, CDR2 SVGEGT, per germline. The CDR3 nucleotides are TGTGCCAGCAGCTCCCCCGGGACAGTGTACCCCTTAGATGAAGCTTTCTTT. As protein: CASSSPGTVYPLDEAFF.

This clonotype has at least ten counts. The rearrangement joins TRBV6-5 to TRBJ2-7; TRBD2 matches 10 bases. This CDR3 spans 16 amino acids. Germline V CDR1 and CDR2: MNHEY, SVGAGI. Unmatched junction bases numbered 7, after V lost 2 bases and J lost 3 bases. DNA of the CDR3: TGTGCCAGCAGTTACGAACTAGCGGGGTCGGGCTACGAGCAGTACTTC. Translating gives CASSYELAGSGYEQYF.

Notes on this clonotype: A much larger clone lies one base from this, so it may be a read error. J is TRBJ2-5 and V is TRBV12-3 or TRBV12-4; 7 bases are a match to TRBD2. Trimming cost V 5 bases and J 5 bases; bases outside gene matches: 14. CDR3 length equals 16 residues. CDR3 loop: CASSIWTIGRHETQYF. CDR3 bases: TGTGCCAGCAGTATTTGGACTATCGGGAGGCATGAGACCCAGTACTTC.

This clonotype was detected many times. The V gene is TRBV20-1, the J gene TRBJ1-5, with unresolved D. Germline V lookup: CDR1 DFQATT, CDR2 SNEGSKA (reference sequence). The CDR3 consists of 11 residues. V was cut by 2 bases and J by 6 bases, with 5 bases left in between. CDR3 loop: CSARRGQPQHF. CDR3 DNA sequence: TGCAGTGCTAGACGAGGTCAGCCCCAGCATTTT.

This clonotype was picked up one time. This sequence joins TRBV4-2 and TRBJ2-7; D unresolved. V gave up 0 bases and J gave up 3 bases, with 9 bases separating them. CDR1 is LGHNA, CDR2 YNFKEQ, per germline. The CDR3 loop spans 14 amino acids. The CDR3 bases are TGTGCCAGCAGCCAAGATTCGGTCTACTACGAGCAGTACTTC. Translating gives CASSQDSVYYEQYF.

A note on this clonotype: Since a much larger clone is just one base distant, this may be a read error. The V gene is TRBV7-3, the J gene TRBJ2-1, with 8 bases that match TRBD2. Germline lookup yields CDR1 SGHTA and CDR2 FQGTGA. The V segment lost 3 bases and the J segment 5 bases; nucleotides outside the gene matches: 6. CDR3 size: 15 residues. CDR3 sequence: CASSLTGGLNNEQFF. Here the CDR3 DNA reads TGTGCCAGCAGCTTGACGGGAGGGTTGAACAATGAGCAGTTCTTC.

Note on this clonotype: A clone one base away is much larger, so this may be a read error. The rearrangement links TRBV6-5 to TRBJ1-5; D not resolved. Germline V CDR1 and CDR2: MNHEY, SVGAGI. Trimming removed 6 bases from V and 6 bases from J, with 15 bases in between. The length of the CDR3 is 14 residues. CDR3 coding DNA: TGTGCCAGCAGCCTCACTGGGATAAGTCAGCCCCAGCATTTT. As protein: CASSLTGISQPQHF.

As DNA, the CDR3 is TGCGCCAGCAGCCAAGATGTCGGCCGGGAGACCCAGTACTTC. Translated, it gives CASSQDVGRETQYF. The chain couples TRBV4-3 to TRBJ2-5; D call uncertain. In germline, CDR1 is LGHNA, CDR2 YSLEER. This CDR3 comprises 14 residues. Trimming removed 0 bases from V and 5 bases from J, with 10 bases in between.

Ten or more counts support this clonotype. The V and J genes are TRBV6-1 and TRBJ2-1; D unclear. In germline, CDR1 is MNHNS, CDR2 SASEGT. Trimming took 1 base from V and 8 from J, leaving 12 bases between them. This CDR3 has 14 amino acids. CDR3 amino acids: CASSEELGLYEQFF. DNA for the CDR3: TGTGCCAGCAGTGAAGAACTTGGCCTCTATGAGCAGTTCTTC.

The sample holds many counts of this clonotype. The chain joins TRBV28 to TRBJ1-5; D perhaps matches TRBD1 (6 bases). Trimming removed 5 bases from V and 7 bases from J, with 15 bases in between. The CDR3 totals 14 residues. Germline V gene data show CDR1 as MDHEN and CDR2 as SYDVKM. CDR3 sequence: CASSLRGLRQPQHF. In nucleotides, the CDR3 is TGTGCCAGCAGTCTCAGGGGTCTCCGGCAGCCCCAGCATTTT.

Ten or more counts support this clonotype. The genes are TRBV7-9 and TRBJ2-7; D not certain. Trimming left V 5 bases short and J 3 bases short, with 8 bases between. Germline loops: CDR1 SEHNR, CDR2 FQNEAQ (reference sequence). The CDR3 spans 12 residues. The CDR3: CASSDVIYEQYF. The DNA for the CDR3 is TGTGCCAGCAGCGACGTGATCTACGAGCAGTACTTC.

This clonotype was counted at least ten times. This rearrangement joins TRBV19 to TRBJ2-7; D perhaps matches TRBD2 (5 bases). The CDR3 is 13 residues long. Germline V gene lookup returns CDR1 LNHDA and CDR2 SQIVND (reference sequence). Trimming removed 6 bases from V and 3 bases from J, with 12 bases in between. The CDR3 DNA reads TGTGCCAGTAGAAGTTCGGGGTACTACGAGCAGTACTTC. The encoded protein is CASRSSGYYEQYF.

This clonotype was counted at least ten times. The chain has TRBV19 and TRBJ2-2; the D is unclear. The germline V gene encodes CDR1 LNHDA and CDR2 SQIVND (reference sequence). The CDR3 runs 18 residues. The V end was cut by 5 bases, the J end by 0 bases, with 19 bases between. The CDR3 spells CASSQPLWVKANTGELFF. The CDR3 bases are TGTGCCAGTAGTCAACCCTTATGGGTAAAAGCGAACACCGGGGAGCTGTTTTTT.

This clonotype has at least ten counts. The chain has TRBV5-1 and TRBJ2-5; 10 positions agree with TRBD2. Trimming took 4 bases from V and 3 from J; bases not matched to a gene: 6. Germline lookup yields CDR1 SGHRS and CDR2 YFSETQ. The CDR3 is made up of 15 amino acids. The CDR3 DNA reads as TGCGCCAGCAGCGGGGGACTAGCGCCAGAAGAGACCCAGTACTTC. The encoded protein is CASSGGLAPEETQYF.

This clonotype was detected many times. This chain links TRBV6-5 with TRBJ2-7; weak D call: TRBD2 (5 bases). CDR3 size: 14 residues. V lost 6 bases, J lost 9 bases, and 21 bases lay in between. The germline V gene has CDR1 MNHEY and CDR2 SVGAGI. The CDR3 nucleotides read TGTGCCAGCAGCCCCGGAGGACGGATTACGGGGCAGTACTTC. This gives the protein CASSPGGRITGQYF.

There are many counts of this clonotype. The chain links TRBV3-1 to TRBJ2-7; the D is unclear. Germline lookup yields CDR1 LGHDT and CDR2 YNNKEL (reference sequence). Trimming removed 1 base from V and 2 bases from J, with 9 bases in between. The CDR3 covers 14 residues. The CDR3 sequence is CASSQGSAAYEQYF. Here the CDR3 DNA reads TGTGCCAGCAGCCAAGGCAGCGCAGCCTACGAGCAGTACTTC.

For the CDR3, the DNA is TGTGCCAGCAGTTACTATGGAGGGATGGCCGGGGAGCTGTTTTTT. Protein sequence: CASSYYGGMAGELFF. The chain has TRBV6-6 and TRBJ2-2, with D maybe TRBD2 (6 bases). Trimming took 1 base from V and 6 from J, leaving 12 bases between them. The CDR3 loop spans 15 amino acids. Germline loops: CDR1 MNHNY, CDR2 SVGAGI (reference sequence).

At least ten counts were recorded for this clonotype. This chain uses TRBV13 with TRBJ2-1, with D maybe TRBD1 (6 bases). Germline CDR1 PRHDT, CDR2 FYEKMQ (reference sequence). V was shortened by 6 bases and J by 7 bases, with 16 bases between the two germline ends. This CDR3 comprises 14 residues. CDR3 DNA: TGTGCCAGCAGTAGGGGGTCTGGTGTGAATGAGCAGTTCTTC. It translates to CASSRGSGVNEQFF.

There are many counts of this clonotype. The chain links TRBV5-1 to TRBJ2-1; D possibly corresponds to TRBD2 (5 bases). Germline V gene lookup returns CDR1 SGHRS and CDR2 YFSETQ. There are 13 residues in the CDR3. Trimming took off 0 bases at V and 6 bases at J, with 7 bases between the two ends. The CDR3 sequence: CASSLGGSNEQFF. The CDR3, as DNA: TGCGCCAGCAGCTTGGGAGGGTCCAATGAGCAGTTCTTC. Full variable domain (rest looked up from reference TRBV5-1 and TRBJ2-1): KAGVTQTPRYLIKTRGQQVTLSCSPISGHRSVSWYQQTPGQGLQFLFEYFSETQRNKGNFPGRFSGRQFSNSRSEMNVSTLELGDSALYLCASSLGGSNEQFFGPGTRLTVL.

This clonotype was observed many times. The chain is built from TRBV7-2 and TRBJ2-7, with 10 bases aligning to TRBD2. The CDR3 has 15 residues. Germline V gives CDR1 SGHTA, CDR2 FQGNSA. Trimming took 5 bases from V and 2 from J; bases not matched to a gene: 6. The CDR3 DNA reads as TGTGCCAGCAGCCCCGGACTAGCGGCAACCTACGAGCAGTACTTC. As protein: CASSPGLAATYEQYF.

There are many counts of this clonotype. The chain combines TRBV29-1 with TRBJ1-1; no clear D gene. Germline CDR1 and CDR2: SQVTM and ANQGSEA. The V and J ends lost 6 bases and 1 base respectively, with 12 bases between them. There are 13 residues in the CDR3. CDR3 in DNA: TGCAGCGTGATCGGGGAGGCGAACACTGAAGCTTTCTTT. Translated, it gives CSVIGEANTEAFF.

This clonotype was counted ten times or more. The chain combines TRBV27 with TRBJ2-7; 7 nucleotides match TRBD1. Germline loops: CDR1 MNHEY, CDR2 SMNVEV (reference sequence). V lost 8 bases, J lost 7 bases, and 14 bases stayed unmatched. This CDR3 has 14 residues. CDR3 DNA sequence: TGTGCCAGCGCCCGGGCAGGGGGTTTAGGTGAGCAGTACTTC. Translating it yields CASARAGGLGEQYF.

This clonotype was seen a few times. A read error may be the cause here, since a much bigger clone is one base away. The CDR3 loop reads CASSYSWQEGYNEQFF. DNA for the CDR3: TGTGCCAGCAGTTATTCGTGGCAGGAAGGATACAATGAGCAGTTCTTC. V usage is TRBV6-6 and J usage is TRBJ2-1; unclear D gene. CDR1 MNHNY and CDR2 SVGAGI come from the germline V gene (reference sequence). V shed 3 bases and J shed 4 bases, with 16 bases lying between them. This CDR3 has 16 residues.

A few counts support this clonotype. This rearrangement joins TRBV20-1 to TRBJ2-1, with D unclear. The CDR3 is 16 amino acids. Germline V gene lookup returns CDR1 DFQATT and CDR2 SNEGSKA (reference sequence). Trimming left V 2 bases short and J 4 bases short, with 18 bases between. The CDR3 DNA reads TGCAGTGCTAGAAGTCGAGAGAGGACCTTATACAATGAGCAGTTCTTC. Translated: CSARSRERTLYNEQFF.

This clonotype was recorded many times. The genes are TRBV7-9 and TRBJ2-3; no definite D call. Per germline, CDR1 SEHNR and CDR2 FQNEAQ (reference sequence). The CDR3 spans 14 residues. Trimming stripped 5 bases from V and 1 base from J, with 10 bases between. The CDR3 is CASSPPVGTDTQYF. DNA of the CDR3: TGTGCCAGCAGCCCCCCTGTAGGCACAGATACGCAGTATTTT.

This clonotype was counted many times. V and J are TRBV12-5 and TRBJ1-3, with 7 bases identical to TRBD1. V was pared by 3 bases and J by 3 bases, with 14 bases of the junction left unmatched. Germline V gives CDR1 LGHNT, CDR2 FRNRAP. The length of the CDR3 is 18 residues. CDR3 sequence (DNA): TGTGCTAGTGGTTTTATAGGGGCAGGGGGTATTGATGGAAACACCATATATTTT. Translation: CASGFIGAGGIDGNTIYF.

The table lists this clonotype with many counts. The CDR3 region is CASSLAGQPQHF. The CDR3, as DNA: TGTGCCAGCAGCTTAGCCGGTCAGCCCCAGCATTTT. This chain links TRBV7-9 with TRBJ1-5; no clear D gene. In germline, CDR1 is SEHNR, CDR2 FQNEAQ (reference sequence). Trimming took off 0 bases at V and 6 bases at J, with 3 bases between the two ends. This CDR3 contains 12 residues. Looking up the rest from reference TRBV7-9 and TRBJ1-5 gives the full variable domain: DTGVSQNPRHKITKRGQNVTFRCDPISEHNRLYWYRQTLGQGPEFLTYFQNEAQLEKSRLLSDRFSAERPKGSFSTLEIQRTEQGDSAMYLCASSLAGQPQHFGDGTRLSIL.

This clonotype occurred many times. The chain carries TRBV30 and TRBJ1-1, with D perhaps TRBD1 (5 bases). From germline, CDR1 is GTSNPN and CDR2 SVGIG (reference sequence). V was pared by 5 bases and J by 1 base, with 11 bases between. The CDR3 covers 13 residues. In DNA form, the CDR3 reads TGTGCCTGGGACACCGGGGGGAACACTGAAGCTTTCTTT. Translated, it gives CAWDTGGNTEAFF.

The sample holds many counts of this clonotype. This chain links TRBV28 with TRBJ2-3, with 8 nucleotides matching TRBD2. From germline, CDR1 is MDHEN and CDR2 SYDVKM. The V and J ends lost 4 bases and 2 bases, in that order; junction bases with no gene match: 5. This CDR3 comprises 15 residues. The CDR3 here is CASSSRTSYTDTQYF. DNA of the CDR3: TGTGCCAGCAGTTCCCGGACTAGCTACACAGATACGCAGTATTTT.

Ten or more counts support this clonotype. The chain joins TRBV7-9 to TRBJ1-6; D ambiguous. Trimming stripped 5 bases from V and 1 base from J, with 12 bases between. Germline assignment: CDR1 SEHNR and CDR2 FQNEAQ (reference sequence). The CDR3 consists of 16 residues. CDR3 in amino acids: CASSPPLASYNSPLHF. The CDR3 nucleotides are TGTGCCAGCAGCCCCCCCCTGGCGTCCTATAATTCACCCCTCCACTTT.

The sample holds many counts of this clonotype. This sequence joins TRBV18 and TRBJ1-1, with D unclear. The CDR3 is made up of 17 amino acids. In germline, CDR1 is KGHSH, CDR2 LQKENI. V was shortened by 1 base and J by 2 bases, with 17 bases between the two germline ends. The CDR3 protein is CASSPLAGRPTNTEAFF. CDR3 nucleotides: TGTGCCAGCTCACCACTCGCAGGCCGACCGACTAACACTGAAGCTTTCTTT.